The 25 T cell receptor beta chains listed next were all sequenced from one sample in a study of cytomegalovirus exposure and HLA in healthy donors. The PCR used 60 Vbeta and 13 Jbeta primers. The data were produced by immunoSEQ multiplex PCR, yet TCRdb's version contains in-frame clones alone and is incomplete. The sample holds around 50,000 clones; 60% to 85% are singletons and the top ten take around 8%. The sequenced sample consisted of PBMCs. These TCRs come from a man aged 25 to 40 in good health and CMV-seropositive.

The genes are TRBV5-1 and TRBJ2-7, with a possible D match to TRBD2 (5 bases). CDR1 SGHRS and CDR2 YFSETQ come from the germline V gene. This CDR3 is 13 amino acids long. V was clipped by 2 bases and J by 3 bases, with 9 bases between them. The CDR3 protein is CASSFEGNYEQYF. The DNA for the CDR3 is TGCGCCAGCAGCTTCGAGGGCAACTACGAGCAGTACTTC.

The J gene is TRBJ1-5, the V gene TRBV11-3; 8 nucleotides align to TRBD1. The CDR3 has 15 residues. Germline V gene data show CDR1 as SGHNT and CDR2 as YENEEA. Trimming removed 0 bases from V and 2 bases from J; junction bases left unmatched: 0. The CDR3 nucleotides read TGTGCCAGCAGCTTAGACAGGGGGCGCAATCAGCCCCAGCATTTT. Translated, it gives CASSLDRGRNQPQHF. Together with reference TRBV11-3 and TRBJ1-5, the CDR3 gives the full variable domain: EAGVVQSPRYKIIEKKQPVAFWCNPISGHNTLYWYLQNLGQGPELLIRYENEEAVDDSQLPKDRFSAERLKGVDSTLKIQPAELGDSAVYLCASSLDRGRNQPQHFGDGTRLSIL.

The J gene is TRBJ2-7, the V gene TRBV5-1, with 11 nucleotides matching TRBD2. J lost 3 bases, V lost 4 bases, and 6 bases had no gene match. Germline CDR1 and CDR2: SGHRS and YFSETQ. CDR3 length: 15 residues. The CDR3 loop is CASSPLAGGVYEQYF. In DNA form, the CDR3 reads TGCGCCAGCAGCCCGTTAGCGGGGGGGGTCTACGAGCAGTACTTC.

V gene TRBV27 combines with J gene TRBJ1-2, with TRBD1 matching over 7 bases. The CDR3 covers 15 residues. The germline gives CDR1 MNHEY, CDR2 SMNVEV (reference sequence). The V gene end was trimmed by 5 bases and the J gene end by 0 bases; junction bases not matched to a gene: 6. The CDR3 loop is CASSQGDSPNYGYTF. For the CDR3, the DNA is TGTGCCAGCAGTCAAGGGGACAGCCCTAACTATGGCTACACCTTC.

This rearrangement joins TRBV5-1 to TRBJ2-5; 9 nucleotides line up with TRBD2. The CDR3 is made up of 16 amino acids. Germline CDR1 and CDR2: SGHRS and YFSETQ. V lost 0 bases to trimming and J lost 2 bases; unmatched junction nucleotides: 5. The CDR3 nucleotides read TGCGCCAGCAGCTTGGGGGCTAGCGGGGCACAAGAGACCCAGTACTTC. Its translation: CASSLGASGAQETQYF.

The chain links TRBV6-6 to TRBJ2-7, with 9 bases identical to TRBD2. Germline loops: CDR1 MNHNY, CDR2 SVGAGI (reference sequence). The CDR3 is 14 residues long. V lost 7 bases to trimming and J lost 0 bases; unmatched junction nucleotides: 4. The CDR3 loop is CASTAGGPSYEQYF. In DNA form, the CDR3 reads TGTGCCAGCACCGCGGGGGGGCCCTCCTACGAGCAGTACTTC.

This clone was seen only once. The chain combines TRBV5-4 with TRBJ1-1; 9 nucleotides align to TRBD1. V trimming: 0 bases; J trimming: 2 bases; junction bases outside the gene matches: 8. This CDR3 contains 17 residues. Germline assignment: CDR1 SGHNT and CDR2 YYREEE (reference sequence). The CDR3 DNA reads TGTGCCAGCAGCTTGGGGAATTGGGACAGGGATAACACTGAAGCTTTCTTT. It yields the protein CASSLGNWDRDNTEAFF.

This chain joins TRBV5-4 and TRBJ1-2; D uncertain. CDR1 and CDR2 (germline): SGHNT, YYREEE (reference sequence). Trimming cost V 5 bases and J 4 bases, with 24 bases left between them. CDR3 length: 17 amino acids. The CDR3 DNA is TGTGCCAGCAGTTTTGGCTCCACAACCGACCGGGGCTATGGCTACACCTTC. This translates into CASSFGSTTDRGYGYTF.

V and J are TRBV27 and TRBJ2-3; tentatively, D is TRBD1 (5 bases). The ends were cut back, 2 bases at V and 2 bases at J, with 11 bases in the middle. CDR3 length equals 15 residues. Germline loops: CDR1 MNHEY, CDR2 SMNVEV (reference sequence). The CDR3 bases are TGTGCCAGCAGTTTAGACAGAGTCTACACAGATACGCAGTATTTT. It is translated as CASSLDRVYTDTQYF.

The rearrangement links TRBV5-1 to TRBJ2-5; D is possibly TRBD2 (7 bases). CDR1 is SGHRS, CDR2 YFSETQ, per germline. Trimming left V 0 bases short and J 1 base short, with 10 bases between. The CDR3 sequence is 15 residues long. CDR3 loop: CASSLGGGGQETQYF. The CDR3 bases are TGCGCCAGCAGCTTGGGGGGAGGGGGCCAAGAGACCCAGTACTTC.

The chain has TRBV11-3 and TRBJ2-6; D is possibly TRBD1 (5 bases). Germline V CDR1 and CDR2: SGHNT, YENEEA. The CDR3 sequence is 17 residues long. Trimming stripped 1 base from V and 0 bases from J, with 10 bases between. CDR3 in DNA: TGTGCCAGCAGCTTAGCTGACAGTTCCTCTGGGGCCAACGTCCTGACTTTC. This translates into CASSLADSSSGANVLTF.

The sample holds one count of this clone. The chain carries TRBV10-3 and TRBJ2-3; 9 nucleotides agree with TRBD2. Looked up from germline, CDR1 is ENHRY and CDR2 is SYGVKD. After removal of 8 bases from V and 2 bases from J, the junction contained 11 bases not matched to a gene. CDR3 length equals 16 residues. Here the CDR3 DNA reads TGTGCCATCCAGCCGCGGGGGGGGGCCCCCACAGATACGCAGTATTTT. Translated, it gives CAIQPRGGAPTDTQYF.

The chain couples TRBV7-6 to TRBJ2-3, with 7 bases fitting TRBD1. Trimming removed 1 base from V and 2 bases from J; junction bases left unmatched: 6. The CDR3 has 16 amino acids. The germline gives CDR1 SGHVS, CDR2 FNYEAQ. CDR3: CASSLGRGQNTDTQYF. The CDR3 DNA follows: TGTGCCAGCAGCTTAGGTAGGGGACAGAACACAGATACGCAGTATTTT.

The rearrangement links TRBV5-8 to TRBJ1-2; 7 nucleotides match TRBD1. CDR1 is SGHTS, CDR2 YDEGEE, per germline. Losses at the gene ends were 2 bases for V and 4 bases for J; bases not matched to a gene: 2. CDR3 size: 13 residues. CDR3 sequence: CASSFGTVYGYTF. The DNA of the CDR3 is TGTGCCAGCAGCTTTGGGACAGTCTATGGCTACACCTTC. Full variable domain (missing parts from reference TRBV5-8 and TRBJ1-2): EAGVTQSPTHLIKTRGQQATLRCSPISGHTSVYWYQQALGLGLQFLLWYDEGEERNRGNFPPRFSGRQFPNYSSELNVNALELEDSALYLCASSFGTVYGYTFGSGTRLTVV.

V is TRBV2 and J is TRBJ2-3; D is possibly TRBD1 (5 bases). CDR1 and CDR2 (germline): SNHLY, FYNNEI. Deletions cut 2 bases from V and 3 bases from J, with 9 bases between. CDR3 length equals 14 residues. CDR3 nucleotides: TGTGCCAGCAGTGAATGGGCAGGGACAGATACGCAGTATTTT. Protein: CASSEWAGTDTQYF. Looking up the rest from reference TRBV2 and TRBJ2-3 gives the full variable domain: EPEVTQTPSHQVTQMGQEVILRCVPISNHLYFYWYRQILGQKVEFLVSFYNNEISEKSEIFDDQFSVERPDGSNFTLKIRSTKLEDSAMYFCASSEWAGTDTQYFGPGTRLTVL.

The chain uses TRBV5-1 and TRBJ2-1; weak D call: TRBD1 (6 bases). Germline CDR1 is SGHRS and CDR2 is YFSETQ. Trimming cost V 5 bases and J 6 bases, with 24 bases left between them. The CDR3 is made up of 17 amino acids. The CDR3 is CASRGSKAQGLGNEQFF. The CDR3 DNA sequence: TGCGCCAGCAGAGGCTCGAAGGCACAGGGTCTGGGCAATGAGCAGTTCTTC.

The genes are TRBV9 and TRBJ1-3; TRBD1 is a possible D gene (5 bases). The ends were cut back, 3 bases at V and 4 bases at J, with 14 bases in the middle. This CDR3 is 15 amino acids long. The germline V gene has CDR1 SGDLS and CDR2 YYNGEE. Here the CDR3 reads CASSAPGTLGNTIYF. The CDR3, as DNA: TGTGCCAGCAGCGCACCAGGGACTCTAGGAAACACCATATATTTT.

The chain joins TRBV19 to TRBJ1-2; the match to TRBD1 covers 7 bases. V lost 3 bases, J lost 0 bases, and 4 bases stayed unmatched. Germline V gene data show CDR1 as LNHDA and CDR2 as SQIVND (reference sequence). The CDR3 covers 15 residues. Here the CDR3 DNA reads TGTGCCAGTAGTATCCGCGACAGGGCTAACTATGGCTACACCTTC. Translated: CASSIRDRANYGYTF.

This clone was recorded only once. This chain joins TRBV5-6 and TRBJ2-5; D perhaps matches TRBD1 (5 bases). The DNA end is more similar to TRBJ2-7, so the J call may be wrong. Germline assignment: CDR1 SGHDT and CDR2 YYEEEE. CDR3 length: 14 amino acids. For the CDR3, the DNA is TGTGCCAGCAGCCCCGTGGGGCGCTCCTACGAGCAGTACTTC. Its translation: CASSPVGRSYEQYF.

This chain joins TRBV18 and TRBJ1-5; 7 nucleotides line up with TRBD1. Germline-derived CDR1 and CDR2 are KGHSH and LQKENI. This CDR3 comprises 13 residues. Losses at the gene ends were 6 bases for V and 5 bases for J; bases not matched to a gene: 4. The CDR3 loop is CASSWDRYQPQHF. The CDR3 coding sequence is TGTGCCAGCTCGTGGGACAGATATCAGCCCCAGCATTTT.

The V gene is TRBV5-1, the J gene TRBJ1-2; possibly TRBD1 for D (5 bases). The CDR3 runs 12 residues. V lost 4 bases to trimming and J lost 4 bases, with 8 bases between them. Germline CDR1 SGHRS, CDR2 YFSETQ. CDR3 in DNA: TGCGCCAGCAGCCCTGGGGCCTATGGCTACACCTTC. Translation gives CASSPGAYGYTF. The full variable domain, rest sourced from reference TRBV5-1 and TRBJ1-2, is KAGVTQTPRYLIKTRGQQVTLSCSPISGHRSVSWYQQTPGQGLQFLFEYFSETQRNKGNFPGRFSGRQFSNSRSEMNVSTLELGDSALYLCASSPGAYGYTFGSGTRLTVV.

The chain links TRBV27 to TRBJ2-7; a possible D gene is TRBD2 (5 bases). The CDR3 is 12 residues long. V lost 11 bases and J 2 bases, leaving 13 bases between the germline ends. Per germline, CDR1 MNHEY and CDR2 SMNVEV (reference sequence). CDR3: CAVRGSAYEQYF. The DNA for the CDR3 is TGTGCCGTCCGGGGATCTGCCTACGAGCAGTACTTC.

J is TRBJ2-4 and V is TRBV5-1; a weak D match, TRBD1 (6 bases). V lost 0 bases and J 5 bases, leaving 9 bases between the germline ends. The CDR3 spans 14 residues. The germline CDR1 and CDR2 sequences are SGHRS and YFSETQ. The CDR3: CASSLGGPENIQYF. CDR3 sequence (DNA): TGCGCCAGCAGCTTGGGGGGGCCGGAAAACATTCAGTACTTC.

This sequence joins TRBV27 and TRBJ2-1, with 8 nucleotides matching TRBD2. V lost 2 bases and J lost 7; bases outside the gene matches: 7. The CDR3 is 15 amino acids. In germline, CDR1 is MNHEY, CDR2 SMNVEV (reference sequence). The CDR3 sequence: CASSLIRGGGNEQFF. CDR3 nucleotides: TGTGCCAGCAGTTTAATCCGGGGGGGCGGAAATGAGCAGTTCTTC.

In this sample, this clone turned up a few times. V and J are TRBV7-9 and TRBJ2-5, with TRBD1 matching 10 bases. The CDR3 totals 14 residues. Germline CDR1 SEHNR, CDR2 FQNEAQ (reference sequence). The ends lost 3 bases at V and 7 bases at J; junction bases unmatched: 5. The CDR3 sequence is CASSLGQGSGTQYF. The DNA of the CDR3 is TGTGCCAGCAGCTTGGGACAGGGGAGCGGGACCCAGTACTTC. Together with reference TRBV7-9 and TRBJ2-5, the CDR3 gives the full variable domain: DTGVSQNPRHKITKRGQNVTFRCDPISEHNRLYWYRQTLGQGPEFLTYFQNEAQLEKSRLLSDRFSAERPKGSFSTLEIQRTEQGDSAMYLCASSLGQGSGTQYFGPGTRLLVL.